The rows below give T cell receptor beta chains drawn from one sample of a study of CD8 T cells in Susac syndrome. TCRdb passed the immunoSEQ multiplex PCR reads through MiXCR, listing each CDR3 protein once. Here the sample spans about 300,000 distinct CDR3 sequences, 85% being singletons. Sequences were obtained from CD8+ T cells from PBMCs. These receptors were taken from a human donor with multiple sclerosis. Each CDR3 is given with its conserved first and last residue. The D gene is left open where the match is weak.

length	V	D	J	DNA	CDR3
19	TRBV28	TRBD2	TRBJ2-1	TGTGCCGGAGGGCGCGAGGGGGTGGCGGGAGGGCCCCCCTACAATGAGCAGTTCTTC	CAGGREGVAGGPPYNEQFF
13	TRBV27	NA	TRBJ2-3	TGTGCCAGCAGTTTAATGGAAACGGATACGCAGTATTTT	CASSLMETDTQYF
12	TRBV5-4	NA	TRBJ2-7	TGTGCCAGCAGCTTGGGGGTTGACGAGCAGTACTTC	CASSLGVDEQYF
13	TRBV15	NA	TRBJ1-1	TGTGCCACCAGCAGAGGCGGCCGTCATGAAGCTTTCTTT	CATSRGGRHEAFF
12	TRBV29-1	NA	TRBJ2-7	TGCAGCGTTGATGTCCAGGGCTACGAGCAGTACTTC	CSVDVQGYEQYF
14	TRBV4-3	NA	TRBJ2-2	TGCGCCAGCAGCCCTCAGGGAACAGCCGGGGAGCTGTTTTTT	CASSPQGTAGELFF
12	TRBV19	NA	TRBJ1-1	TGTGCCAGTAAGATGGGGGGCACTGAAGCTTTCTTT	CASKMGGTEAFF
15	TRBV5-1	TRBD2	TRBJ2-1	TGCGCCAGCAGCTTGGAGCTAGCGGGAGACAATGAGCGGTTCTTC	CASSLELAGDNERFF
14	TRBV12-3/TRBV12-4	TRBD1	TRBJ2-7	TGTGCCAGCAGTCCCGGGACAGGGTTTGAGGGGCAGTACTTC	CASSPGTGFEGQYF
16	TRBV7-9	TRBD2	TRBJ2-2	TGTGCCAGCAGCTTCTTCCAGCGGGAAAACACCGGGGAGCTGTTTTTT	CASSFFQRENTGELFF
15	TRBV20-1	NA	TRBJ2-1	TGCAGTGCCTCCATCACCTATAGCTCCTACAATGAGCAGTTCTTC	CSASITYSSYNEQFF
15	TRBV7-9	NA	TRBJ1-2	TGTGCCAGCAGCTTAGCGGGACACCGATACTATGGCTACACCTTC	CASSLAGHRYYGYTF
14	TRBV28	NA	TRBJ2-7	TGTGCCAGCAGTTCCCGAAGAGGCTCCTACGAGCAGTACTTC	CASSSRRGSYEQYF
15	TRBV9	TRBD1	TRBJ2-7	TGTGCCAGCAGCGTACTGGGGACAGGGGCATACGAGCAGTACTTC	CASSVLGTGAYEQYF
14	TRBV7-9	TRBD1	TRBJ2-7	TGTGCCAGCAGCTCACCGGGACAGGGGACCGAGCAGTACTTC	CASSSPGQGTEQYF
15	TRBV6-2/TRBV6-3	NA	TRBJ1-1	TGTGCCAGCAGTTACGAGAGTTGGCTGAACACTGAAGCTTTCTTT	CASSYESWLNTEAFF
12	TRBV27	TRBD2	TRBJ2-7	TGTGCCAGCAAAGCCGGGGGGTACGAGCAGTACTTC	CASKAGGYEQYF
15	TRBV6-5	TRBD1	TRBJ2-3	TGTGCCAGCAGCTGGACAGGGGGCGAGGTAGATACGCAGTATTTT	CASSWTGGEVDTQYF
15	TRBV7-6	NA	TRBJ1-1	TGTGCCAGCAGCTTAGCTTTAGGAGGTAACACTGAAGCTTTCTTT	CASSLALGGNTEAFF
11	TRBV20-1	NA	TRBJ1-5	TGCAGTGCTAGCGAACAAGACAAGCAGCATTTT	CSASEQDKQHF
15	TRBV16	NA	TRBJ1-2	TGTGCCAGCAGCCAATCCACAGTGGGGCCTTATGGCTACACCTTC	CASSQSTVGPYGYTF
17	TRBV6-1	NA	TRBJ1-5	TGTGCCAGCAGTGACTTAGCAGGGGACGCCCCCCAGCAGCCCCAGCATTTT	CASSDLAGDAPQQPQHF
15	TRBV12-3/TRBV12-4	NA	TRBJ2-7	TGTGCCAGCAGTTCTTACGAGGGACTTATCTACGAGCAGTACTTC	CASSSYEGLIYEQYF
15	TRBV10-3	TRBD2	TRBJ2-3	TGTGCCATCAGTGACTGGGAGGGAGGCGCAGATACGCAGTATTTT	CAISDWEGGADTQYF
12	TRBV30	NA	TRBJ2-2	TGTGCCTGGAGCACTAGTCCCGGGGAGCTGTTTTTT	CAWSTSPGELFF
17	TRBV18	NA	TRBJ2-7	TGTGCCAGCTCACCACCTCCCTTGGAGGTAATCTCCTACGAGCAGTACTTC	CASSPPPLEVISYEQYF
15	TRBV29-1	NA	TRBJ2-3	TGCAGCGTTGTCAATCCAGCGTCTAGCACAGATACGCAGTATTTT	CSVVNPASSTDTQYF
13	TRBV9	NA	TRBJ1-1	TGTGCCAGCGGGATCGGGGCTAACACTGAAGCTTTCTTT	CASGIGANTEAFF
17	TRBV7-6	NA	TRBJ1-2	TGTGCCAGCAGCTTAAGGGCAGGCGTCGGCGGACTCTATGGCTACACCTTC	CASSLRAGVGGLYGYTF
14	TRBV5-1	TRBD1	TRBJ2-7	TGCGCCAGCAGGTCCGGACAGGCCCTCTACGAGCAGTACTTC	CASRSGQALYEQYF
14	TRBV24-1	TRBD1	TRBJ1-2	TGTGCCACCAGTGACCCCCCAGGGGGCGATGGCTACACCTTC	CATSDPPGGDGYTF
13	TRBV11-2	TRBD2	TRBJ2-5	TGTGCCAGCTTAGATTGGGGGGGTGAGACCCAGTACTTC	CASLDWGGETQYF
13	TRBV7-9	NA	TRBJ2-7	TGTGCCAGCAGCTTAGCCCTAGTCTACGAGCAGTACTTC	CASSLALVYEQYF
15	TRBV29-1	NA	TRBJ1-2	TGCAGCGTTGAAGGAGACCCGGGGAGGGTGTATGGCTACACCTTC	CSVEGDPGRVYGYTF
16	TRBV12-3/TRBV12-4	TRBD2	TRBJ2-1	TGTGCCAGCAGTCCCTGGGGTAGCGGGAGGGTACATGAGCAGTTCTTC	CASSPWGSGRVHEQFF
17	TRBV4-3	NA	TRBJ2-7	TGCGCCAGCAGCCTCATACCAGGGGCAGGTGGGACCTACGAGCAGTACTTC	CASSLIPGAGGTYEQYF